This is a list of T cell receptor beta chains from one sample in a study of CXCR3-negative and CXCR3-positive naive CD8 T cells. TCRdb re-called the 5' RACE reads, yielding one record per CDR3 amino acid sequence without DNA. The sample has 80,000 to 100,000 distinct CDR3 sequences, and its top ten clones hold roughly 0.8%. Sequencing was carried out using naive CXCR3+ CD8+ T cells from blood. These receptors were collected from a human donor in good health. Some clones in this sample may be carry-over from other donors' samples. CDR3s include the opening cysteine and the closing phenylalanine or tryptophan. Each record gives: V gene, J gene, CDR3 protein.

TRBV7-3,TRBJ2-1,CASSLIVAESYNEQFF
TRBV6-6,TRBJ1-5,CASSYGTQPQHF
TRBV4-1,TRBJ1-2,CASSQTGGYTF
TRBV29-1,TRBJ2-7,CSVGGQEDSYEQYF
TRBV12-3/TRBV12-4,TRBJ2-7,CASSFGTGSYEQYF
TRBV29-1,TRBJ1-2,CSATGGQLNYGYTF
TRBV7-8,TRBJ1-1,CASSSPRSGTGGGTEAFF
TRBV4-2,TRBJ2-7,CASSQDLVMDSSYEQYF
TRBV28,TRBJ1-3,CASTNSYGSASSGNTIYF
TRBV4-3,TRBJ2-5,CASSQSAGASGGQETQYF
TRBV12-3/TRBV12-4,TRBJ1-5,CASRDSRNQPQHF
TRBV29-1,TRBJ2-1,CSVEPANEQFF
TRBV19,TRBJ1-2,CASSPGGSPFGYTF
TRBV6-1,TRBJ2-1,CASSYRTGNEQFF
TRBV28,TRBJ1-1,CASSLSPLGSTEAFF
TRBV3-1,TRBJ2-2,CASSHLTAPGQGFPGELFF
TRBV5-6,TRBJ2-3,CASSLEPYTDTQYF
TRBV6-5,TRBJ1-2,CASSYLTGVGYTF
TRBV20-1,TRBJ2-5,CSAKNLATGQGPSETQYF
TRBV29-1,TRBJ2-1,CSVIVLAGGDEQFF
TRBV21-1,TRBJ1-6,CAMGLNYNSPLHF
TRBV5-4,TRBJ2-3,CASSRGEDYSSTDTQYF
TRBV6-2/TRBV6-3,TRBJ1-1,CASRHGGLWTGAPEAFF
TRBV18,TRBJ2-5,CASSPREETQYF
TRBV6-5,TRBJ2-1,CASSVSGIYTYNEQFF
TRBV12-3/TRBV12-4,TRBJ2-1,CASSSTSGQNNEQFF
TRBV27,TRBJ2-3,CASRIMVASTDTQYF
TRBV6-2/TRBV6-3,TRBJ2-1,CASSPPSWGYNEQFF
TRBV29-1,TRBJ2-2,CSVTGWTGELFF
TRBV6-5,TRBJ2-3,CASALTLNTDTQYF
TRBV29-1,TRBJ2-7,CSVEGERDPYEQYF
TRBV11-1,TRBJ2-1,CASSLVGSDEQFF
TRBV29-1,TRBJ2-7,CSASVGLSYEQYF
TRBV19,TRBJ2-3,CASRGLAGGPRGLTDTQYF
TRBV7-9,TRBJ2-1,CASSLGLGVYNEQFF
TRBV7-9,TRBJ2-3,CASSLTDRRTDTQYF
TRBV29-1,TRBJ2-1,CSVEFGGNEKFF
TRBV6-1,TRBJ1-2,CASSMTSYHGYTF
TRBV7-9,TRBJ2-3,CASSSGDSTDTQYF
TRBV29-1,TRBJ1-4,CSVEDPIQGGDEKLFF
TRBV29-1,TRBJ2-3,CSVEFTGADTQYF
TRBV12-3/TRBV12-4,TRBJ1-1,CASSDRVNTEAFF
TRBV27,TRBJ1-1,CASRSDFGGGYIEAFF
TRBV28,TRBJ1-5,CASSLFRSNQPQHF
TRBV28,TRBJ2-7,CASSHTTYEQYF
TRBV5-5,TRBJ2-7,CASSWTGTDSGEQYF
TRBV7-8,TRBJ2-5,CASSLVPQWGSETQYF
TRBV6-2/TRBV6-3,TRBJ1-2,CASSSRMNPNYGYTF
TRBV28,TRBJ2-7,CASSFWQGVTYEQYF
TRBV28,TRBJ2-1,CASSTGGASYNEQFF
TRBV28,TRBJ2-7,CASSPPGQEDEQYF
TRBV7-2,TRBJ2-6,CASSLNRGVKGANVLTF
TRBV28,TRBJ1-3,CASTPAGPTGNTIYF